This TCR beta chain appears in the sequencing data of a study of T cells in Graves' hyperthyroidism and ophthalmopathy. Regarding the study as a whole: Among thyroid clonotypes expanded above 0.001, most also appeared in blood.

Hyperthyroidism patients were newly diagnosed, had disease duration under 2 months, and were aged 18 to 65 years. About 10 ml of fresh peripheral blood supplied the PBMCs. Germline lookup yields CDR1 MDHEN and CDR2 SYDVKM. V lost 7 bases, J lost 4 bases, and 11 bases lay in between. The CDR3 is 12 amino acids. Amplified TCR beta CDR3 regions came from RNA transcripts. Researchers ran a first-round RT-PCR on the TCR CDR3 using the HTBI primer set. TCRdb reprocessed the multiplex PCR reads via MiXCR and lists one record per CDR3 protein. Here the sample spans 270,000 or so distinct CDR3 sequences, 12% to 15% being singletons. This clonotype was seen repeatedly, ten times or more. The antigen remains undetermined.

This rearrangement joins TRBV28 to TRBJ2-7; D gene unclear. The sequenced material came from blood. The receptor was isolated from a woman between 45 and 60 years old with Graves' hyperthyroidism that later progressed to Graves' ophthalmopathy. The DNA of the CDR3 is TGTGCCAGCACCTTGGGGTCTTACGAGCAGTACTTC. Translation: CASTLGSYEQYF.